This T cell receptor beta chain comes out of a study of blood T cell repertoires in COVID-19. As originally analysed: Scientists estimated how many nucleated cells there were by amplifying reference gene primers. Some clones are missing from TCRdb's copy, which holds only in-frame ones; the method was immunoSEQ multiplex PCR. V and J calls and clone size come straight from that table; D and trimming were deduced from the DNA. Of approximately 110,000 clones in the sample, over 75% are singletons; the top ten hold about a third. The TCR was taken from a woman over 75 with acute or convalescent COVID-19. The sequencing sample was made of peripheral blood.

This chain's CDR3 is CASSLGGRGSYEQYF. The DNA of the CDR3 is TGTGCCAGCAGCTTGGGAGGGAGAGGCTCCTACGAGCAGTACTTC. The gene calls are TRBV11-1 and TRBJ2-7, with 7 bases identical to TRBD2. V shed 3 bases and J 0 bases; nucleotides not matched to a gene: 5. Germline CDR1 and CDR2: SGHAT and FQDESV (reference sequence). CDR3 length: 15 amino acids. Based on the CDR3 plus reference TRBV11-1 and TRBJ2-7, the full variable domain is EAEVAQSPRYKITEKSQAVAFWCDPISGHATLYWYRQILGQGPELLVQFQDESVVDDSQLPKDRFSAERLKGVDSTLKIQPAELGDSAMYLCASSLGGRGSYEQYFGPGTRLTVT.